Shown below are 12 T cell receptor beta chains from a single sample sequenced in a study of blood T cell repertoires in COVID-19. The method was immunoSEQ multiplex PCR; TCRdb's version includes in-frame clones alone and lacks a portion of them. The sample lists nearly 55,000 clones, 65% to 80% occurring once. Sequencing was carried out using peripheral blood. These receptors were taken from a human donor with active or convalescent COVID-19. The donor label of this sample is uncertain.

The chain joins TRBV7-2 to TRBJ1-4; D remains unclear. Germline CDR1 is SGHTA and CDR2 is FQGNSA. The CDR3 consists of 14 residues. V dropped 1 base and J dropped 3 bases, with 6 bases sitting between them. CDR3: CASSLGIANEKLFF. The CDR3 DNA sequence: TGTGCCAGCAGCTTAGGTATTGCTAATGAAAAACTGTTTTTT.

The chain uses TRBV7-3 and TRBJ2-2; 9 bases line up with TRBD2. In germline, CDR1 is SGHTA, CDR2 FQGTGA. The trim removed 7 bases at V and 5 bases at J, leaving 8 bases unmatched. CDR3 size: 15 residues. CDR3 sequence reads: CASTPGTSRTGELFF. The CDR3 DNA reads as TGTGCCAGCACCCCCGGGACTAGCAGGACCGGGGAGCTGTTTTTT.

The rearrangement links TRBV20-1 to TRBJ2-6, with 8 bases fitting TRBD2. Germline CDR1 and CDR2: DFQATT and SNEGSKA (reference sequence). The CDR3 has 18 residues. V gave up 3 bases and J gave up 1 base; unmatched junction bases: 11. The CDR3 nucleotides are TGCAGTGCTAGTCCACGGACTAGCACGAATTCTGGGGCCAACGTCCTGACTTTC. Amino acid sequence: CSASPRTSTNSGANVLTF.

This clone turned up a few times. The chain has TRBV5-1 and TRBJ2-1, with D maybe TRBD1 (6 bases). The CDR3 totals 14 residues. With 4 bases removed from V and 5 bases from J, the gap between germline ends came to 13 bases. In germline, CDR1 is SGHRS, CDR2 YFSETQ. Here the CDR3 reads CASSPGQPDNEQFF. CDR3 DNA sequence: TGCGCCAGCAGCCCGGGACAACCAGACAATGAGCAGTTCTTC.

CDR3 loop: CATSRNLGHHLRENIQYF. The CDR3 DNA is TGTGCCACCAGCAGAAATCTTGGACATCATCTGCGCGAAAACATTCAGTACTTC. This chain uses TRBV15 with TRBJ2-4; tentative D call: TRBD1 (5 bases). Germline values: CDR1 LNHNV, CDR2 YYDKDF (reference sequence). The V gene lost 2 bases and the J gene lost 5 bases, with 22 bases spanning the gap. CDR3 length: 18 residues.

This clone has more than one count but fewer than ten. J is TRBJ1-6 and V is TRBV19, with TRBD1 matching over 7 bases. CDR1 LNHDA and CDR2 SQIVND come from the germline V gene (reference sequence). V was clipped by 4 bases and J by 10 bases; unmatched bases: 13. The CDR3 sequence is 16 residues long. CDR3: CASSTSDRARWSPLHF. The CDR3 DNA sequence: TGTGCCAGTAGTACCTCTGACAGGGCGAGATGGTCACCCCTCCACTTT.

The chain carries TRBV15 and TRBJ2-5; 7 nucleotides agree with TRBD1. The CDR3 has 13 amino acids. The trim removed 1 base at V and 5 bases at J, leaving 1 base unmatched. In germline, CDR1 is LNHNV, CDR2 YYDKDF (reference sequence). CDR3 amino acids: CATSRVRGETQYF. The CDR3 DNA follows: TGTGCCACCAGCAGAGTCAGGGGGGAGACCCAGTACTTC.

The chain joins TRBV7-9 to TRBJ2-1; D perhaps matches TRBD1 (5 bases). The V gene's germline CDR1 is SEHNR and CDR2 FQNEAQ (reference sequence). CDR3 length: 15 amino acids. Trimming left V 6 bases short and J 7 bases short, with 19 bases between. In DNA form, the CDR3 reads TGTGCCAGCAGGCTTGGGGCTAGGAACAGAAATGAGCAGTTCTTC. The encoded protein is CASRLGARNRNEQFF. Full variable domain (missing parts from reference TRBV7-9 and TRBJ2-1): DTGVSQNPRHKITKRGQNVTFRCDPISEHNRLYWYRQTLGQGPEFLTYFQNEAQLEKSRLLSDRFSAERPKGSFSTLEIQRTEQGDSAMYLCASRLGARNRNEQFFGPGTRLTVL.

The chain employs TRBV7-3 and TRBJ2-3; TRBD2 matches at 9 bases. J was trimmed by 0 bases and V by 0 bases; bases with no gene match: 7. Germline CDR1 and CDR2: SGHTA and FQGTGA. The CDR3 is 18 amino acids. The chain's CDR3 is CASSLTWSSGTSTDTQYF. The CDR3 nucleotides are TGTGCCAGCAGCTTAACGTGGTCTAGCGGGACTAGCACAGATACGCAGTATTTT.

The chain has TRBV4-3 and TRBJ2-1, with 8 bases matching TRBD1. The CDR3 length is 15 residues. CDR1 is LGHNA and CDR2 is YSLEER in the germline V gene. The V gene end was trimmed by 1 base and the J gene end by 5 bases; junction bases not matched to a gene: 4. The CDR3 nucleotides are TGCGCCAGCAGCCAAGTTGGACAGGGAAACAATGAGCAGTTCTTC. It yields the protein CASSQVGQGNNEQFF.

The chain is built from TRBV7-8 and TRBJ1-2; 7 bases line up with TRBD1. This CDR3 has 14 amino acids. With V trimmed by 5 bases and J by 8 bases, 11 bases remained unmatched. Germline loops: CDR1 SGHVS, CDR2 FQNEAQ. CDR3 loop: CASSPGGRLRGYTF. As DNA, the CDR3 is TGTGCCAGCAGCCCAGGGGGGCGGCTTAGGGGCTACACCTTC.

This clone turned up a few times. The chain couples TRBV5-1 to TRBJ2-7; 8 bases are shared with TRBD1. V dropped 0 bases and J dropped 3; count of bases not matched to a gene: 5. Germline V gene sequence: CDR1 SGHRS, CDR2 YFSETQ. The length of the CDR3 is 15 residues. CDR3: CASSLDQGAHYEQYF. In DNA, the CDR3 is TGCGCCAGCAGCTTGGATCAGGGGGCTCACTACGAGCAGTACTTC.